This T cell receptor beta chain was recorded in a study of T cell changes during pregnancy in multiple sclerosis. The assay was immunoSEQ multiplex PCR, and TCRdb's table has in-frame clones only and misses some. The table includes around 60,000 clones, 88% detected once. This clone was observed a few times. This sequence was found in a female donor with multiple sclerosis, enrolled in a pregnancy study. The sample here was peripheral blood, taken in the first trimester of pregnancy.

CDR3 region: CASRWTGWEEQYF. CDR3 coding DNA: TGCGCCAGCAGATGGACAGGGTGGGAAGAGCAGTACTTC. The V and J genes are TRBV5-1 and TRBJ2-7; 8 nucleotides align to TRBD1. Germline assignment: CDR1 SGHRS and CDR2 YFSETQ. Trimming removed 5 bases from V and 7 bases from J; junction bases left unmatched: 8. This CDR3 is built from 13 residues.